This TCR beta chain appears in the sequencing data of a study of identical twins. The germline gives CDR1 MDHEN, CDR2 SYDVKM. J was trimmed by 2 bases and V by 6 bases; bases with no gene match: 6. This CDR3 is 14 amino acids long. TCRdb recomputed calls from the 5' RACE reads with MiXCR, one row per CDR3 protein. The data contain 400,000 to 600,000 distinct CDR3 sequences, under 25% of them seen just once; the ten biggest clones take up around 0.5%. The same sample was also studied in work on yellow fever vaccine responses in identical twins.

The clonotype originates from a woman aged 18-30 years in good health. Material: CD4+ T cells sorted from blood. The chain carries TRBV28 and TRBJ2-7, with 8 bases aligning to TRBD1. CDR3 nucleotide sequence: TGTGCCAGCAGGAACCCGGGACAGGCCTACGAGCAGTACTTC. Translation gives CASRNPGQAYEQYF.